These T cell receptor beta chains were read from a single sample in a study of blood T cell repertoires in COVID-19. Measured with immunoSEQ multiplex PCR; TCRdb has only the in-frame clones, and not every one. This table has fewer than 300,000 clones, approximately 90% appearing once. The sample taken for sequencing was peripheral blood. Source of these receptors: a man in his fifties or sixties with COVID-19, enrolled during active disease. Both conserved end residues are part of each CDR3. The order of the fields is V gene, J gene, clone size, D gene, CDR3 protein, CDR3 DNA. A D gene is named only where the DNA matches it firmly. Only some rows state a clone size, as once, few, many or a class for expanded clones.

>TRBV9|TRBJ2-3|.|.
CASSVGAVSTADTQYF
TGTGCCAGCAGCGTAGGAGCGGTGTCTACGGCAGATACGCAGTATTTT
>TRBV7-3|TRBJ2-1|.|TRBD2
CASSLREGPYNEQFF
TGTGCCAGCAGCTTAAGGGAGGGCCCCTACAATGAGCAGTTCTTC
>TRBV7-9|TRBJ1-5|.|.
CASSTGPSRGNQPQHF
TGTGCCAGCAGCACAGGGCCATCAAGAGGGAATCAGCCCCAGCATTTT
>TRBV7-2|TRBJ1-3|.|.
CASSFTGGLSTIYF
TGTGCCAGCAGCTTCACGGGGGGGTTGAGCACCATATATTTT
>TRBV7-8|TRBJ1-1|few|.
CASSLVLGGHEAFF
TGTGCCAGCAGCTTAGTTTTGGGGGGGCATGAAGCTTTCTTT
>TRBV5-1|TRBJ2-1|.|TRBD2
CASSPGRGALNEQFF
TGCGCCAGCAGTCCCGGGAGGGGAGCCTTGAATGAGCAGTTCTTC
>TRBV6-5|TRBJ1-1|.|TRBD1
CASSYSQGADTEAFF
TGTGCCAGCAGTTACAGTCAGGGGGCGGACACTGAAGCTTTCTTT
>TRBV27|TRBJ2-1|medium-sized|.
CASSLLGGGNLYNEQFF
TGTGCCAGCAGTTTATTAGGGGGGGGAAACCTCTACAATGAGCAGTTCTTC
>TRBV10-3|TRBJ1-3|.|TRBD1
CAISGGTGDPGNTIYF
TGTGCCATCAGTGGAGGGACAGGGGACCCCGGAAACACCATATATTTT
>TRBV7-2|TRBJ2-1|.|TRBD1
CASGGRGLVDEQFF
TGTGCCAGCGGCGGCAGGGGGCTTGTAGATGAGCAGTTCTTC
>TRBV7-8|TRBJ2-4|once|.
CASSLDSSKNIQYF
TGTGCCAGCAGCTTAGACTCCTCAAAAAACATTCAGTACTTC
>TRBV4-2|TRBJ2-7|.|.
CASSRGSLHEQYF
TGTGCCAGCAGTAGAGGGTCGCTCCACGAGCAGTACTTC
>TRBV3-1/TRBV3-2|TRBJ2-2|.|.
CASSQAGGKAGELFF
TGTGCCAGCAGCCAAGCTGGCGGGAAGGCCGGGGAGCTGTTTTTT
>TRBV15|TRBJ1-2|.|.
CATSRVVAGEGGYTF
TGTGCCACCAGCAGAGTCGTCGCGGGGGAGGGTGGCTACACCTTC
>TRBV7-9|TRBJ1-1|.|.
CASSLDRVGTEAFF
TGTGCCAGCAGCTTAGACAGGGTTGGGACTGAAGCTTTCTTT
>TRBV7-2|TRBJ1-6|.|.
CASSLDPGLSPLHF
TGTGCCAGCAGCTTAGATCCAGGGCTTTCACCCCTCCACTTT
>TRBV5-5|TRBJ1-3|.|.
CASSADSSSGNTIYF
TGTGCCAGCAGCGCTGACAGCAGCTCTGGAAACACCATATATTTT
>TRBV19|TRBJ2-1|.|TRBD2
CASSIAGTRHNEQFF
TGTGCCAGTAGTATAGCAGGGACTAGACACAATGAGCAGTTCTTC
>TRBV2|TRBJ1-1|.|TRBD1
CASMRQGQSEAFF
TGTGCCAGCATGAGACAGGGGCAAAGTGAAGCTTTCTTT
>TRBV7-9|TRBJ2-1|.|.
CASSGPRPHNEQFF
TGTGCCAGCAGTGGCCCCAGGCCCCACAATGAGCAGTTCTTC
>TRBV27|TRBJ1-1|once|.
CASSFDAGASTEAFF
TGTGCCAGCAGTTTTGATGCAGGCGCCTCCACTGAAGCTTTCTTT
>TRBV6-1|TRBJ2-3|.|.
CASSVSQGSTDTQYF
TGTGCCAGCAGTGTGAGTCAGGGAAGCACAGATACGCAGTATTTT